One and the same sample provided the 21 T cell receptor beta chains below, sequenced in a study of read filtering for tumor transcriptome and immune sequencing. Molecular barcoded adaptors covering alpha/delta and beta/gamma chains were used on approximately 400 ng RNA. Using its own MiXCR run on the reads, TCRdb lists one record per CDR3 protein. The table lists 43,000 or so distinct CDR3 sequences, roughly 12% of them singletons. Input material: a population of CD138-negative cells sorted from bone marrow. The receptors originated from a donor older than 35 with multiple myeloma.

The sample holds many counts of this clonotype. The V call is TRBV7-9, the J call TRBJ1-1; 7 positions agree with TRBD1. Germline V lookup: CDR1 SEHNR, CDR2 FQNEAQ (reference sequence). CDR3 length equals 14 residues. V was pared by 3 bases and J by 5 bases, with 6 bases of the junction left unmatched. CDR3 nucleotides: TGTGCCAGCAGCTTCTGGACAGGCGGAACTGAAGCTTTCTTT. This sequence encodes CASSFWTGGTEAFF.

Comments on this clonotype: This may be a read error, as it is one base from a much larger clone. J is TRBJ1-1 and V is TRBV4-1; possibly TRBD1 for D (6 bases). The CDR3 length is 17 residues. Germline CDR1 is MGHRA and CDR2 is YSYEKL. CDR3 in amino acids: CASSRVVRGMVNTEAFF. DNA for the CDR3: TGCGCCAGCAGCCGAGTGGTCAGGGGTATGGTGAATACTGAAGCTTTCTTT.

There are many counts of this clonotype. CDR3 nucleotides: TGTGCCAGCAGTTTAGGGACCAGGTACGAGCAGTACTTC. Translating gives CASSLGTRYEQYF. The chain joins TRBV12-3 or TRBV12-4 to TRBJ2-7; unclear D gene. This CDR3 region has 13 residues. Between the trimmed V and J ends, which lost 1 base and 4 bases, there was a span of 8 bases.

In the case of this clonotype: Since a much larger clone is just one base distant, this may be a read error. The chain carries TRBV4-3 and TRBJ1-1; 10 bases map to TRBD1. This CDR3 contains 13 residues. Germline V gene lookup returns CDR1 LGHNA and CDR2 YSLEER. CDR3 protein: CASSPGQGYEALF. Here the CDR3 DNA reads TGCGCCAGCAGCCCGGGACAGGGGTACGAAGCTCTCTTT.

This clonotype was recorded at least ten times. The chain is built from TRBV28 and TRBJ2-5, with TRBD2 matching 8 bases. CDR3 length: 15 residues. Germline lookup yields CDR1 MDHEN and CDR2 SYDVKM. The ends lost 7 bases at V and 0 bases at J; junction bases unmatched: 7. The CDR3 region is CASKAGGLYQETQYF. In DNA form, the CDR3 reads TGTGCCAGCAAGGCGGGAGGTTTGTACCAAGAGACCCAGTACTTC.

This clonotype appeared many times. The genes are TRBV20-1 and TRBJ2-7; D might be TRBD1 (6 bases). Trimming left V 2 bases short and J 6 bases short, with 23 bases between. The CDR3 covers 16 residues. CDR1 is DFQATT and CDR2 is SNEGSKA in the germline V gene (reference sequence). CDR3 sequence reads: CSARTHNIRDTGEQYF. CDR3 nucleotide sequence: TGCAGTGCTAGAACACACAACATCCGGGACACCGGCGAGCAGTACTTC.

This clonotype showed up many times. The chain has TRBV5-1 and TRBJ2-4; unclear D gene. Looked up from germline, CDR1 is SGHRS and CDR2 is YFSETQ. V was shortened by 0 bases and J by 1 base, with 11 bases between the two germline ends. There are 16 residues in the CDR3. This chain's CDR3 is CASSLEAGSAKNIQYF. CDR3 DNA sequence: TGCGCCAGCAGCTTGGAGGCAGGATCCGCCAAAAACATTCAGTACTTC. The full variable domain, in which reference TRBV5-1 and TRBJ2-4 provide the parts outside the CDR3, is KAGVTQTPRYLIKTRGQQVTLSCSPISGHRSVSWYQQTPGQGLQFLFEYFSETQRNKGNFPGRFSGRQFSNSRSEMNVSTLELGDSALYLCASSLEAGSAKNIQYFGAGTRLSVL.

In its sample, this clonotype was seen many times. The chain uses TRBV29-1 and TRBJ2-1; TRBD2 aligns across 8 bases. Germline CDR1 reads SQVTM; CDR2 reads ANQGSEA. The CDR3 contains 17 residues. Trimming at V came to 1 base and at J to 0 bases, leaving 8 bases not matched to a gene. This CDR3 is CSVEGVAGTSSYNEQFF. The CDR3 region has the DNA TGCAGCGTTGAAGGGGTAGCGGGGACAAGCTCCTACAATGAGCAGTTCTTC.

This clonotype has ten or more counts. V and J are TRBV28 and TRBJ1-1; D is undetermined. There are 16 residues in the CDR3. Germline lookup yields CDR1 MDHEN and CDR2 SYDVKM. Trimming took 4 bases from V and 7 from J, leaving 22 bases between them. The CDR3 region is CASSSSTGETLGEAFF. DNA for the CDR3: TGTGCCAGCAGTTCCTCTACCGGGGAGACCCTCGGTGAAGCTTTCTTT.

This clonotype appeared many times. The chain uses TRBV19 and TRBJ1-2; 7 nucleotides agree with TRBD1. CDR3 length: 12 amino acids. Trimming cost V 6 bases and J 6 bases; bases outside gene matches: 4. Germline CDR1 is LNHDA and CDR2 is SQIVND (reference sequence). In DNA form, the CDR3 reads TGTGCCAGTAGGGGGACAGATGATGGCTACACCTTC. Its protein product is CASRGTDDGYTF.

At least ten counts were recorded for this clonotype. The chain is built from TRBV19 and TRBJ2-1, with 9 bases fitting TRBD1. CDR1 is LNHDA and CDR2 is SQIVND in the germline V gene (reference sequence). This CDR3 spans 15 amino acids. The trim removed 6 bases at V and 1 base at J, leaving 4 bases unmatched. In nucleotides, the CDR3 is TGTGCCAGTAGCGTTGGACAGGGGTCCTACAATGAGCAGTTCTTC. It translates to CASSVGQGSYNEQFF.

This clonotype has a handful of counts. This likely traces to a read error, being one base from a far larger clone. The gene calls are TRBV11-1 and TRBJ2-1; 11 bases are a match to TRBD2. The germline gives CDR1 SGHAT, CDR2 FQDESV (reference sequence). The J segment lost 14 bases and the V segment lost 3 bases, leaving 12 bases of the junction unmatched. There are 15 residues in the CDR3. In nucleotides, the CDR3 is TGTGCCAGCAGCTTCTTGAAGCTAGCGGGAGGCTGCGAGTTCTTC. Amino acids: CASSFLKLAGGCEFF. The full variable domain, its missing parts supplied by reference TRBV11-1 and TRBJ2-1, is EAEVAQSPRYKITEKSQAVAFWCDPISGHATLYWYRQILGQGPELLVQFQDESVVDDSQLPKDRFSAERLKGVDSTLKIQPAELGDSAMYLCASSFLKLAGGCEFFGPGTRLTVL.

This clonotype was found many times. The CDR3 spells CASSLSPVAGVSDTQYF. DNA of the CDR3: TGTGCCAGCAGTTTATCCCCCGTAGCGGGAGTCAGCGATACGCAGTATTTT. The rearrangement joins TRBV12-3 or TRBV12-4 to TRBJ2-3, with 9 bases identical to TRBD2. This CDR3 comprises 17 residues. The V segment lost 2 bases and the J segment 6 bases; nucleotides outside the gene matches: 12.

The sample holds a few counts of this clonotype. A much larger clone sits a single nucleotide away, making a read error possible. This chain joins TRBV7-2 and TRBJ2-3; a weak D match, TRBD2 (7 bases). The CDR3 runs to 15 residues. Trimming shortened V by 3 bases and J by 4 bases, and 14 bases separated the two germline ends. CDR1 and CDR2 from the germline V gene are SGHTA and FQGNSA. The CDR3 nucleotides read TGTGCCAGCAGCTTCGACTCGGGGGGCTCAGATACGCAGTATTTT. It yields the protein CASSFDSGGSDTQYF.

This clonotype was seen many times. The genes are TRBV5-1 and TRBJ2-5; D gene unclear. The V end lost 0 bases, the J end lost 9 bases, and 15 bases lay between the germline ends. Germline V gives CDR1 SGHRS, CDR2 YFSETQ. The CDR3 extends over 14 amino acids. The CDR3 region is CASSLALGMESQYF. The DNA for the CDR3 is TGCGCCAGCAGCTTGGCCTTAGGGATGGAGTCCCAGTACTTC.

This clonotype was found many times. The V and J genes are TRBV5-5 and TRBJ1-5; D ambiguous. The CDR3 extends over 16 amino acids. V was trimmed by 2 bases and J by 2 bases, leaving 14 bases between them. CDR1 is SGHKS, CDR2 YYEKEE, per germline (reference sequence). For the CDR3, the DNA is TGTGCCAGCAGCTTTTGGGATGTGAGGGGCAATCAGCCCCAGCATTTT. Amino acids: CASSFWDVRGNQPQHF.

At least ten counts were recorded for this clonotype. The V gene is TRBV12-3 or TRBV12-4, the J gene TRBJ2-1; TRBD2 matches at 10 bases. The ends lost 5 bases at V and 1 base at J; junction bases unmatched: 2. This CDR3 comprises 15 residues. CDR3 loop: CASSLLAGSYNEQFF. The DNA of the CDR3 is TGTGCCAGCAGTCTACTAGCGGGGTCCTACAATGAGCAGTTCTTC.

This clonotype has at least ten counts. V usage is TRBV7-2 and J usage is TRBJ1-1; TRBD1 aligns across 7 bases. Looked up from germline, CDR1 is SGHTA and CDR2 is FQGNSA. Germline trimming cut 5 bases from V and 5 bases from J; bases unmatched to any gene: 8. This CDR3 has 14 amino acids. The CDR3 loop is CASSIRQGVTEAFF. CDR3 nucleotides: TGTGCCAGCAGCATCCGACAGGGTGTAACTGAAGCTTTCTTT.

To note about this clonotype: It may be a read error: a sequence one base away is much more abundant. The CDR3 here is CARGWTSTGELFF. The CDR3 nucleotides read TGTGCCCGGGGCTGGACGAGCACCGGGGAGCTGTTTTTT. The V gene is TRBV30, the J gene TRBJ2-2; D could derive from TRBD1 or TRBD2 (5 bases each). Germline CDR1 and CDR2: GTSNPN and SVGIG (reference sequence). V lost 8 bases to trimming and J lost 4 bases, with 14 bases between them. The CDR3 contains 13 residues.

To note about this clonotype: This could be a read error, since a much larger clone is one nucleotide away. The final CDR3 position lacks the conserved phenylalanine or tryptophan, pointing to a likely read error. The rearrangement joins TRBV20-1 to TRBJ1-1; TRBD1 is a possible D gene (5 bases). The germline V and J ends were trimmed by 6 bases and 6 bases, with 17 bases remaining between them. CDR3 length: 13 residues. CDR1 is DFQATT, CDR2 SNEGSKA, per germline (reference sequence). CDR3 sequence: CSAWDPGAAEAFS. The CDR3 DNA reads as TGCAGTGCCTGGGACCCTGGGGCGGCTGAAGCTTTCTCT.

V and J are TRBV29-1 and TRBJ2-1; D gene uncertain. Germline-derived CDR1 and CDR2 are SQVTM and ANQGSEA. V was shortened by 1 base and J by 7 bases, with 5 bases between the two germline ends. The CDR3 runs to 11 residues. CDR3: CSVEARNEQFF. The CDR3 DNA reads TGCAGCGTTGAAGCGAGAAATGAGCAGTTCTTC.